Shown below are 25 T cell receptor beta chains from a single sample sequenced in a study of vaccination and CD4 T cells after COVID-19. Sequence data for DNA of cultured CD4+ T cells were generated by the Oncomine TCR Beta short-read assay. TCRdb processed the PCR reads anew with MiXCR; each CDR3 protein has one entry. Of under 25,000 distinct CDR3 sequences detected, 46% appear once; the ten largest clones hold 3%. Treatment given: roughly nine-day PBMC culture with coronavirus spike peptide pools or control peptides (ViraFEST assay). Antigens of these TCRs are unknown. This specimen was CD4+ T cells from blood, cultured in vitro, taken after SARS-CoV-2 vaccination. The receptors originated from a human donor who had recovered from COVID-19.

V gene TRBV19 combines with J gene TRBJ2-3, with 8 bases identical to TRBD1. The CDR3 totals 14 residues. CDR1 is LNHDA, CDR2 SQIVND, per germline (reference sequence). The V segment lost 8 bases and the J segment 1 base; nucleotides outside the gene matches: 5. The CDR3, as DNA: TGTGCCAGTCACCCGACAGGGGGCACAGATACGCAGTATTTT. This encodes CASHPTGGTDTQYF.

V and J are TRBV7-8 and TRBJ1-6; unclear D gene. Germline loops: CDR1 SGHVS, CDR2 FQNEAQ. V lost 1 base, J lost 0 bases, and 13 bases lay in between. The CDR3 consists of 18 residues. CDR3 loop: CASSLDPRQSSYNSPLHF. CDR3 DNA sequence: TGTGCCAGCAGCTTAGACCCTCGCCAATCCTCCTATAATTCACCCCTCCACTTT.

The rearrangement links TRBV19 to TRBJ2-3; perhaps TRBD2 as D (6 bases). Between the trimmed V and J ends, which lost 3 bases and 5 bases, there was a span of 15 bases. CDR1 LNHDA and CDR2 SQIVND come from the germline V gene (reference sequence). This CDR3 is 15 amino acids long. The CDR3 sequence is CASSIGGFGRDTQYF. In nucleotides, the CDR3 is TGTGCCAGTAGTATTGGAGGGTTCGGGAGAGATACGCAGTATTTT. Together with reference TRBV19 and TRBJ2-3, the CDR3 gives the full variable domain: DGGITQSPKYLFRKEGQNVTLSCEQNLNHDAMYWYRQDPGQGLRLIYYSQIVNDFQKGDIAEGYSVSREKKESFPLTVTSAQKNPTAFYLCASSIGGFGRDTQYFGPGTRLTVL.

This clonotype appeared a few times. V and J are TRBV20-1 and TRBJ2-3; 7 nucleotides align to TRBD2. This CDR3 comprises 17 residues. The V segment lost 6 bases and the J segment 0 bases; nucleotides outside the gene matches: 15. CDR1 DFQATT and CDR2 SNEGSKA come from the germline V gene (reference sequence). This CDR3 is CSAPPGGGFTSTDTQYF. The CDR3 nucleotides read TGCAGTGCCCCCCCGGGCGGGGGATTTACTAGCACAGATACGCAGTATTTT.

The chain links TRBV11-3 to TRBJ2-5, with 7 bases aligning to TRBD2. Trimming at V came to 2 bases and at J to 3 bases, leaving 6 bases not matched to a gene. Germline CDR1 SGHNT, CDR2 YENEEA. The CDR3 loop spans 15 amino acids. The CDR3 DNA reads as TGTGCCAGCAGCTTAAATCCGGGGAGGGAAGAGACCCAGTACTTC. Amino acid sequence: CASSLNPGREETQYF.

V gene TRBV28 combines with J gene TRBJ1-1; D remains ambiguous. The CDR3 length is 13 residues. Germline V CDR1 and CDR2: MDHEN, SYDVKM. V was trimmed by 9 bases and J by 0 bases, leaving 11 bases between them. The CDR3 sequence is CASVGGLNTEAFF. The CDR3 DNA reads TGTGCCAGTGTGGGAGGTTTGAACACTGAAGCTTTCTTT.

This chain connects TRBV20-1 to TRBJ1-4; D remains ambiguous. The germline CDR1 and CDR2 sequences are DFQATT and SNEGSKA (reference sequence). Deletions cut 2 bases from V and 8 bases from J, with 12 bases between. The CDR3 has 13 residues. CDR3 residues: CSARTGQWEKLFF. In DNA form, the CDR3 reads TGCAGTGCTAGAACGGGCCAGTGGGAAAAACTGTTTTTT.

CDR3 sequence: CASSLGNYGYTF. CDR3 nucleotide sequence: TGTGCCAGTAGTCTTGGGAACTATGGCTACACCTTC. This sequence joins TRBV19 and TRBJ1-2, with D unclear. Germline CDR1 LNHDA, CDR2 SQIVND (reference sequence). Trimming removed 5 bases at V and 2 bases at J, with 6 bases between. The CDR3 runs to 12 residues. The whole variable domain, remainder taken from reference TRBV19 and TRBJ1-2, is DGGITQSPKYLFRKEGQNVTLSCEQNLNHDAMYWYRQDPGQGLRLIYYSQIVNDFQKGDIAEGYSVSREKKESFPLTVTSAQKNPTAFYLCASSLGNYGYTFGSGTRLTVV.

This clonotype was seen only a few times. The DNA of the CDR3 is TGTGCCAGCAGCCCCCGGGACGCAGGATATGGCTACACCTTC. Its translation is CASSPRDAGYGYTF. The chain recombines TRBV7-2 with TRBJ1-2; maybe TRBD1 (5 bases). The CDR3 extends over 14 amino acids. Germline V gene data show CDR1 as SGHTA and CDR2 as FQGNSA. Trimming took off 5 bases at V and 5 bases at J, with 15 bases between the two ends.

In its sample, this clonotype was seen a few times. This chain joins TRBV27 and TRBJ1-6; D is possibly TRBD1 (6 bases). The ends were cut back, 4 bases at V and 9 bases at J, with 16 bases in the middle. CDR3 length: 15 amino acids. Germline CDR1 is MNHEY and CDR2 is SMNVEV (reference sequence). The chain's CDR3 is CASSWGKKGGSPLHF. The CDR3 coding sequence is TGTGCCAGCAGTTGGGGGAAGAAGGGGGGTTCACCCCTCCACTTT.

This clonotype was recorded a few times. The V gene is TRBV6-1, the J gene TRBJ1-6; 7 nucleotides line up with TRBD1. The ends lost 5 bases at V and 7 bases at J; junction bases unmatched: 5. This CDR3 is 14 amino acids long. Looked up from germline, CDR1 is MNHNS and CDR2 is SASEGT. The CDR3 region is CASSTGVENSPLHF. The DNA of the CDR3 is TGTGCCAGCAGTACAGGGGTCGAAAATTCACCCCTCCACTTT.

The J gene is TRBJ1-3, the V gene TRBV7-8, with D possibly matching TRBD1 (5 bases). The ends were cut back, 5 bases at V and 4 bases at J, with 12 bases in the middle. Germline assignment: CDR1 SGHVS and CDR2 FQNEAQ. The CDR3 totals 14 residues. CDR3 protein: CASSRTRTGNTIYF. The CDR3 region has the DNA TGTGCCAGCAGCCGTACCAGGACAGGAAACACCATATATTTT.

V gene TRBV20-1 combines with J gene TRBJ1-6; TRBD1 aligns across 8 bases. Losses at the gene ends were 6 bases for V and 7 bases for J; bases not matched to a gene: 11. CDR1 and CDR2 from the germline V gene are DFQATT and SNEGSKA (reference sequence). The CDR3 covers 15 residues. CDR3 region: CSARGQDPVNSPLHF. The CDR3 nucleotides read TGCAGTGCCAGGGGGCAGGACCCCGTAAATTCACCCCTCCACTTT.

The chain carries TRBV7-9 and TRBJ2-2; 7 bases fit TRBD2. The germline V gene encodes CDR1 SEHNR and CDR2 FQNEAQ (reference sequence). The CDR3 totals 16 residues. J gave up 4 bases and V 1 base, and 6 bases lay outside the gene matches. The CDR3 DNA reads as TGTGCCAGCAGCTTAGGACGGTCGGGGGGCACCGGGGAGCTGTTTTTT. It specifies CASSLGRSGGTGELFF.

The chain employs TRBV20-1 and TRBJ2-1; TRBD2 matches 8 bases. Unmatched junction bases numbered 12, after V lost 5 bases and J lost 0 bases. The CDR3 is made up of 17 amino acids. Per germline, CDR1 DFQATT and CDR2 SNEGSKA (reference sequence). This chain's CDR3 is CSAFEAQRGLSYNEQFF. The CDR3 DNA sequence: TGCAGTGCTTTCGAGGCCCAGCGGGGGCTCTCCTACAATGAGCAGTTCTTC.

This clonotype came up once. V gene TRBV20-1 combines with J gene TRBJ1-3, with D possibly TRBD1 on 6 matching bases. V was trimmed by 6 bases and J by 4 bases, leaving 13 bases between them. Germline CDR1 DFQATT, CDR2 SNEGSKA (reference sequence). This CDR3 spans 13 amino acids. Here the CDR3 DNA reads TGCAGTGCGCAGGGGATAGGAGGAAACACCATATATTTT. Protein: CSAQGIGGNTIYF.

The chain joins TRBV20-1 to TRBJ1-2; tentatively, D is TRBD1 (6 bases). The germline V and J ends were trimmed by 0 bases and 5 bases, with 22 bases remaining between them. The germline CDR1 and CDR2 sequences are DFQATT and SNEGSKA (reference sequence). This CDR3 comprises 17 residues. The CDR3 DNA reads TGCAGTGCTAGAGATCGCGGTCGAGAGGGGGACTGGTATGGCTACACCTTC. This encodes CSARDRGREGDWYGYTF.

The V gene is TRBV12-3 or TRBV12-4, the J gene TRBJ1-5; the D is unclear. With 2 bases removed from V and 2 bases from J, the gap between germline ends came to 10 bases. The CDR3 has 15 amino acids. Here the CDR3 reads CASSLRGSGNQPQHF. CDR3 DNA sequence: TGTGCCAGCAGTTTAAGAGGTTCTGGCAATCAGCCCCAGCATTTT.

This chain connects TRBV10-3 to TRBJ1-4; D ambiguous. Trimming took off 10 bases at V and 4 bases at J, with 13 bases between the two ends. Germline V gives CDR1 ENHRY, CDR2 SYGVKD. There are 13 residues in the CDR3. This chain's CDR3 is CATQDGRNEKLFF. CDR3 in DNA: TGTGCCACCCAAGACGGGCGTAATGAAAAACTGTTTTTT.

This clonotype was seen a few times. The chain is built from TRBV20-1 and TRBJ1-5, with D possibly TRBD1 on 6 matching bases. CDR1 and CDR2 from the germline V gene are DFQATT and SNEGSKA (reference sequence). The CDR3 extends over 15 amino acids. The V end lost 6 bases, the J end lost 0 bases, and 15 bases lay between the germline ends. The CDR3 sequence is CSASTGLNSNQPQHF. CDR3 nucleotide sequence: TGCAGTGCCTCTACAGGGTTAAATAGCAATCAGCCCCAGCATTTT.

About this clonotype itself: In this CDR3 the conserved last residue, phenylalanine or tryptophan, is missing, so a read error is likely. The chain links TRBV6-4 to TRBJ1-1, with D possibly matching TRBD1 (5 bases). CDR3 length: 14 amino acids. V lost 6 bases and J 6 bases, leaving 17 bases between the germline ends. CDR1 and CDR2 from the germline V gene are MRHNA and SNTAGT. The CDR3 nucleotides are TGTGCCAGCAGCGAGGGTGTGCAGGGCGCTGAAGCTTTCTCT. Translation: CASSEGVQGAEAFS.

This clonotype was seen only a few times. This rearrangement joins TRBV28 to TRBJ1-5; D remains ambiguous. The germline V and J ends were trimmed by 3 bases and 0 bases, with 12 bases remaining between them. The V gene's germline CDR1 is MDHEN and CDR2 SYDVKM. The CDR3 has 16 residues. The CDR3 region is CASSLGGGSSNQPQHF. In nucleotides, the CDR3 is TGTGCCAGCAGTTTGGGAGGAGGGTCTAGCAATCAGCCCCAGCATTTT.

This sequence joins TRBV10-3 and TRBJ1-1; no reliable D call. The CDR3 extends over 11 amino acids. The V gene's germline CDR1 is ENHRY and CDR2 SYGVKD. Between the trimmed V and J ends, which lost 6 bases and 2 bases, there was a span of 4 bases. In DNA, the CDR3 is TGTGCCATCAGGACAAACACTGAAGCTTTCTTT. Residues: CAIRTNTEAFF.

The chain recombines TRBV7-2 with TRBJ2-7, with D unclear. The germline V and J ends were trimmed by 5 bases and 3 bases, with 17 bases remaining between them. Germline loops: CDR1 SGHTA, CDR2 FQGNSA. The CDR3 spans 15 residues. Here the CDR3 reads CASSARPGKGYEQYF. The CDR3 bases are TGTGCCAGCAGCGCTAGACCCGGAAAAGGCTACGAGCAGTACTTC.

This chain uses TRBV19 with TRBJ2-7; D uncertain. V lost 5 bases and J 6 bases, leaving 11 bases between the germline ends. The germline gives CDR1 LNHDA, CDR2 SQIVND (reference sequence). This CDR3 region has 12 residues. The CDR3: CASSSQAGEQYF. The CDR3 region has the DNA TGTGCCAGTAGTTCCCAGGCAGGCGAGCAGTACTTC.